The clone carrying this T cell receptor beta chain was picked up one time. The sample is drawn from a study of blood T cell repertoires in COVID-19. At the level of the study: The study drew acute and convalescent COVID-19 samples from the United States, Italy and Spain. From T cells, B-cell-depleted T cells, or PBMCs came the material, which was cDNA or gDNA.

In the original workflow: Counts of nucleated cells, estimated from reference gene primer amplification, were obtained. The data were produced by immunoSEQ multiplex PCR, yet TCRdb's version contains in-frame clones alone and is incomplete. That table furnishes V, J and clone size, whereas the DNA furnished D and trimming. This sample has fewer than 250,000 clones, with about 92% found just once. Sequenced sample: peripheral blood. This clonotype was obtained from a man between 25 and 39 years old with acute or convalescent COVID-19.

As DNA, the CDR3 is TGTGCCAGCAGTTTGAAGGGCGGGATTTATGAGCAGTTCTTC. It encodes CASSLKGGIYEQFF. The gene calls are TRBV27 and TRBJ2-1; maybe TRBD2 (6 bases). Between the trimmed V and J ends, which lost 3 bases and 8 bases, there was a span of 14 bases. This CDR3 region has 14 residues. Germline lookup yields CDR1 MNHEY and CDR2 SMNVEV (reference sequence).